This TCR beta chain was obtained from a study of shared clonotypes between healthy human individuals. Naive CD8 cells lacked CD45RO and underwent positive selection for CCR7, leaving out terminally differentiated effector memory CD45RA+ cells. Healthy HIV-negative adults with no recent acute infections or vaccinations were recruited as donors. Germline lookup yields CDR1 SEHNR and CDR2 FQNEAQ (reference sequence). V was trimmed by 5 bases and J by 0 bases, leaving 17 bases between them. This CDR3 has 16 amino acids. Genomic DNA of every subset was divided equally among multiple immunoSEQ plates. TCRdb's table, derived via immunoSEQ multiplex PCR, lists solely in-frame clones and lacks some. The sample carries about 2.1 million clones, about 94% recorded once.

The clonotype originates from a man younger than 30 in good health. Some clones in this sample may be carry-over from other donors' samples. Material for sequencing was naive CD8+ T cells from PBMCs. The genes are TRBV7-9 and TRBJ2-7, with a weak D call TRBD1 (8 bases). CDR3 sequence (DNA): TGTGCCAGCAGCCCACAGGGGGGAGGGCCCTCCTACGAGCAGTACTTC. It specifies CASSPQGGGPSYEQYF.